This T cell receptor (beta chain) was sequenced for a study of human T cells and chemical hapten exposure. Turning to the study itself: The patients were mostly female; they had alopecia areata, totalis or universalis. Study outcomes and limitations: The number of TCRs above 1 in 1000 frequency did not change after DPC sensitization.

Time point noted: patch test 1, 2 weeks after DPC sensitization. Treatment noted: therapeutic diphenylcyclopropenone sensitization with weekly scalp DPC. This clonotype turned up a few times. Its antigen is undetermined. As handled by the study authors: Sampled TCR counts reached a median of roughly 100,000 per sample, with values ranging from roughly 20,000 to 700,000. TCRdb passed the RACE reads through MiXCR, listing each CDR3 protein once. In this record, the V and J calls reflect TCRdb's handling and not the investigators' own analysis. Here the sample spans some 400,000 distinct CDR3 sequences, more than 4.5% being singletons. The V end lost 7 bases, the J end lost 2 bases, and 19 bases lay between the germline ends. The CDR3 runs 16 residues. CDR1 is SNHLY and CDR2 is FYNNEI in the germline V gene.

The origin of this receptor is a woman in her fifties or sixties with alopecia areata. Some clones in this sample may be carry-over from other donors' samples. This sequence joins TRBV2 and TRBJ2-3; possibly TRBD1 for D (6 bases). This sample comprised whole blood, obtained in connection with sensitization to the hapten diphenylcyclopropenone (DPC). The CDR3 DNA reads TGTGCCAGCACCCTGCCGATAGGGGGTTCCACAGATACGCAGTATTTT. Encoded protein: CASTLPIGGSTDTQYF.